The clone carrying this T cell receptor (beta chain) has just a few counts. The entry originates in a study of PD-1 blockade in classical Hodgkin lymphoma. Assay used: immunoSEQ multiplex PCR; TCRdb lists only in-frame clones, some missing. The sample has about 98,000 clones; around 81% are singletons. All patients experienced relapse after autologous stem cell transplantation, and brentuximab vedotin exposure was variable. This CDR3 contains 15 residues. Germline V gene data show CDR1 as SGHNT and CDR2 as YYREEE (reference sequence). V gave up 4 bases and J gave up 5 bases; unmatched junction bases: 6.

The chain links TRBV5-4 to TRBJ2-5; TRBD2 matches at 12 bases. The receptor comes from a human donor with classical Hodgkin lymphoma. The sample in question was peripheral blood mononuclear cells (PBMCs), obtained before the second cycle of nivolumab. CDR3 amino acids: CASSAPTSGSETQYF. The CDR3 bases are TGTGCCAGCAGCGCGCCGACTAGCGGGAGTGAGACCCAGTACTTC.